Sample share makes the clone carrying this T cell receptor (beta chain) medium-sized. What it recognizes is unknown. This sample stems from a study of liver allograft versus peripheral blood T cells. The wider study: Intrahepatic T cell receptor repertoires from transplanted livers were compared against repertoires in recipients' peripheral blood. Whole-study findings and limits: The authors reported that T cell receptor repertoires inside liver allografts differed from those in peripheral blood.

TCRdb reprocessed the reads via MiXCR and lists one record per CDR3 protein. The repertoire holds over 10,000 distinct CDR3 sequences, around a sixth seen once, with roughly 2% in the top ten. After removal of 6 bases from V and 1 base from J, the junction contained 3 bases not matched to a gene. CDR3 size: 15 residues. From germline, CDR1 is MDHEN and CDR2 SYDVKM. The receptor was isolated from a human patient who had a liver transplant. Some of these T cells may belong to the graft donor. The chain uses TRBV28 and TRBJ2-2; TRBD1 matches 9 bases. The CDR3 DNA reads TGTGCCAGCAGGAGGGGACAGGGGAACACCGGGGAGCTGTTTTTT. As protein: CASRRGQGNTGELFF.